This T cell receptor (beta chain) was retrieved from a study of response to subunit inactivated influenza vaccine (dated by TCRdb to about 2018). Background for the entire study: To follow how T cells responded to a trivalent subunit inactivated influenza vaccine, the researchers relied on deep quantitative profiling of the T cell receptor repertoire. Summary of the overall study and its limitations: The authors proposed that each seasonal influenza vaccination may bring in only a limited number of new T cells.

This clonotype occurred many times. Its specific antigen is unknown. No per-base quality is available; no much larger clone lies one base away. From cysteine to phenylalanine, the CDR3 is 13 amino acids long. The kept DNA is CDR3 alone, 39 bases in frame from the first base. V ends up 5 bases short and J 12 bases short, with an unmatched junction base count of 9. Library preparation used RT-PCR. Reads for this sample came from an Illumina HiSeq 2500. TCRdb handled the public reads itself, with Q25 trimming in fastp and clone calling in MiXCR, and kept productive beta chains. A single entry per CDR3 protein holds the most common genes and DNA from its merged rows. In all, the sample holds roughly 500,000 distinct CDR3 sequences, and 25% of those were seen once. The leading ten clones occupy 1.5% to 2% of the sample.

This clonotype was obtained from a man aged 45 to 65 who received an inactivated influenza vaccine. Donor details come from another sample of the same person, matched by shared clones. The chain was built from TRBV12-3 or TRBV12-4 and TRBJ2-2, with 7 bases in between that match TRBD1. This specimen consisted of CD4+ T cells sorted from PBMCs, obtained 4 to 6 days after vaccination. The nucleotide sequence reads TGTGCCAGCAGTCGGACAGGCAAGGGCAAGCTGTTTTTT. Its protein product is CASSRTGKGKLFF.